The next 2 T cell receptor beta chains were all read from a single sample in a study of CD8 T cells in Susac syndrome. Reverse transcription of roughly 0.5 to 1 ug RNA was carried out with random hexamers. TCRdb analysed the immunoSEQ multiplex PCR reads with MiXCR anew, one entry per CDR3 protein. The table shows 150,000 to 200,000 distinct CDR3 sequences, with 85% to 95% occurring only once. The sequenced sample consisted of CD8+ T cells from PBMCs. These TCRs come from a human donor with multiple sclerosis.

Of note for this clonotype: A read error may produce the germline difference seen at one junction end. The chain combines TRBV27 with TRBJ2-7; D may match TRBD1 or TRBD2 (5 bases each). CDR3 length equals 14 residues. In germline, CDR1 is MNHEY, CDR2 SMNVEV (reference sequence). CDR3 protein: CAISLFSRGVEQYF. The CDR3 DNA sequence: TGTGCCATCAGTTTATTTAGCCGGGGCGTCGAGCAGTACTTC.

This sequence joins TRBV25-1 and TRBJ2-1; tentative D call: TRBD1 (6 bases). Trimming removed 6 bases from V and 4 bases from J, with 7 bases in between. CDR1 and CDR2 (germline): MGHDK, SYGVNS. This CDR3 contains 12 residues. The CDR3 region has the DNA TGTGCCAGCAGAGGGGGTTACAATGAGCAGTTCTTC. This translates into CASRGGYNEQFF.